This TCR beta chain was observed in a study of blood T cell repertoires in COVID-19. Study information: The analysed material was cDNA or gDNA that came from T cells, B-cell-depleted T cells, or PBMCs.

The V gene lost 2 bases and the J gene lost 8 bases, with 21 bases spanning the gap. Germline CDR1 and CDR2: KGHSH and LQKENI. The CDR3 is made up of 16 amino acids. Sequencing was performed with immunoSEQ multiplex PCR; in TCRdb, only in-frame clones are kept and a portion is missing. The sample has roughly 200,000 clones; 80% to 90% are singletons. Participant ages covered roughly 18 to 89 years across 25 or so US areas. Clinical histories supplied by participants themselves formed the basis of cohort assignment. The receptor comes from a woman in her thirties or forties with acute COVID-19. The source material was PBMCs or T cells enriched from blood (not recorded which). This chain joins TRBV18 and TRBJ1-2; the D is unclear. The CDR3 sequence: CASSPVEGSTSSGYTF. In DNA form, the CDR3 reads TGTGCCAGCTCACCAGTTGAAGGGAGCACCTCGTCCGGCTACACCTTC.